The clone carrying this T cell receptor (beta chain) has at least ten counts. Its antigen is undetermined. This sample is drawn from a study of CD8 T cells in ankylosing spondylitis. MiXCR was run by TCRdb on the 5' RACE reads, yielding one entry per CDR3 protein. The table includes tens of thousands of distinct CDR3 sequences, around 8.5% detected once. Study observations and caveats: There were earlier reports of some motif variants in reactive arthritis synovial fluid and blood. Blood from ankylosing spondylitis patients appeared to carry a characteristic roughly 8-variant TCR beta motif. Clones linked to disease were reported to show significant enrichment in matched ankylosing spondylitis synovial fluid.

From germline, CDR1 is LGHNA and CDR2 YNFKEQ. The CDR3 loop spans 15 amino acids. Trimming removed 4 bases from V and 2 bases from J, with 12 bases in between. V and J are TRBV4-2 and TRBJ2-1; D possibly corresponds to TRBD2 (6 bases). The sequence was collected from a male donor with ankylosing spondylitis. The sample consisted of blood, either unsorted or a sorted T cell fraction (not recorded which). The CDR3 DNA is TGTGCCAGCAGCCTCGGGACTTTCACCTACAATGAGCAGTTCTTC. Amino acids: CASSLGTFTYNEQFF.